Below are 17 T cell receptor beta chains sequenced from a single sample in a study of OX40 agonist ivuxolimab in advanced cancers. Profiling relied on immunoSEQ multiplex PCR, and the TCRdb table lists in-frame clones only, not all of them. The repertoire has 82,000 or so clones, 80% to 95% of them found once; the top ten carry around 0.65%. Sequences were derived from CD4+ or CD8+ T cells sorted from blood, sampled in a trial of the OX40 agonist ivuxolimab. Receptors were obtained from an adult with an advanced solid tumor such as melanoma, head and neck, liver or kidney cancer.

The CDR3 loop is CASSPRGGFQETQYF. The CDR3 DNA reads TGTGCCAGCAGCCCTCGAGGGGGTTTCCAAGAGACCCAGTACTTC. The chain has TRBV5-4 and TRBJ2-5, with a tentative D call TRBD1 (6 bases). With 4 bases removed from V and 1 base from J, the gap between germline ends came to 14 bases. The germline gives CDR1 SGHNT, CDR2 YYREEE (reference sequence). The CDR3 runs 15 residues.

V is TRBV11-2 and J is TRBJ2-2; the match to TRBD1 covers 8 bases. Germline loops: CDR1 SGHAT, CDR2 FQNNGV. V lost 2 bases to trimming and J lost 5 bases; unmatched junction nucleotides: 4. This CDR3 is built from 15 residues. CDR3 DNA: TGTGCCAGCAGCTTACAGGGGGCTGGGACCGGGGAGCTGTTTTTT. Its translation is CASSLQGAGTGELFF.

Comments on this clone: The junction does not match germline at one end; this may be a read error. V and J are TRBV30 and TRBJ2-7, with 15 bases aligning to TRBD2. CDR3 size: 14 residues. The germline CDR1 and CDR2 sequences are GTSNPN and SVGIG (reference sequence). In DNA form, the CDR3 reads TGTGCCTGGAGTTCTACTGGACTAGCGGGAGGGCCTCACTTC. Translated: CAWSSTGLAGGPHF.

J is TRBJ1-1 and V is TRBV6-1, with D unclear. CDR3 length equals 11 residues. V lost 6 bases and J lost 5, with 7 bases in between. Germline lookup yields CDR1 MNHNS and CDR2 SASEGT. The CDR3 DNA is TGTGCCAGCAGGGCTTTGACTGAAGCTTTCTTT. This encodes CASRALTEAFF.

The rearrangement links TRBV6-6 to TRBJ2-3; 8 bases map to TRBD2. The germline V gene encodes CDR1 MNHNY and CDR2 SVGAGI (reference sequence). The CDR3 consists of 15 residues. The V gene end was trimmed by 8 bases and the J gene end by 2 bases; junction bases not matched to a gene: 9. CDR3 nucleotides: TGTGCCAGCTTCCAGGGCGGGGGGAACACAGATACGCAGTATTTT. Protein product: CASFQGGGNTDTQYF.

The chain combines TRBV7-9 with TRBJ1-4, with D possibly TRBD1 on 5 matching bases. CDR1 and CDR2 (germline): SEHNR, FQNEAQ (reference sequence). V was clipped by 4 bases and J by 8 bases, with 14 bases between them. The CDR3 is 14 amino acids. The CDR3 sequence is CASSSGPAREKLFF. The CDR3 region has the DNA TGTGCCAGCAGCTCGGGACCTGCCAGGGAAAAACTGTTTTTT.

This sequence joins TRBV29-1 and TRBJ1-1, with D perhaps TRBD1 (6 bases). CDR1 is SQVTM and CDR2 is ANQGSEA in the germline V gene. The CDR3 loop spans 12 amino acids. V lost 6 bases, J lost 2 bases, and 10 bases lay in between. The CDR3 reads CSVYRANTEAFF. CDR3 DNA sequence: TGCAGCGTCTACAGGGCCAACACTGAAGCTTTCTTT.

In regard to this clone: This sample includes further DNA sequences coding for the same CDR3. The chain links TRBV10-1 to TRBJ2-3; 8 nucleotides line up with TRBD2. Germline V gene sequence: CDR1 WNHNN, CDR2 SYGVQD (reference sequence). The CDR3 contains 15 residues. Trimming cost V 0 bases and J 6 bases; bases outside gene matches: 5. The CDR3 is CASSESLAGSDTQYF. In nucleotides, the CDR3 is TGCGCCAGCAGTGAGTCGCTAGCGGGTTCTGATACGCAGTATTTT.

V usage is TRBV7-2 and J usage is TRBJ2-5; 11 bases line up with TRBD1. V was clipped by 3 bases and J by 5 bases; unmatched bases: 8. Germline CDR1 reads SGHTA; CDR2 reads FQGNSA. The CDR3 contains 16 residues. The CDR3 region has the DNA TGTGCCAGCAGCTTGGGACGGACAGGGGGCTTTGAGACCCAGTACTTC. Protein product: CASSLGRTGGFETQYF.

The rearrangement joins TRBV19 to TRBJ2-3, with 11 bases lining up with TRBD2. The germline CDR1 and CDR2 sequences are LNHDA and SQIVND (reference sequence). CDR3 length equals 16 residues. Unmatched junction bases numbered 6, after V lost 3 bases and J lost 4 bases. The CDR3 DNA reads TGTGCCAGTAGTATCCCGCTAGCGGGGGGATCAGATACGCAGTATTTT. This codes for CASSIPLAGGSDTQYF.

This rearrangement joins TRBV6-6 to TRBJ2-1; D may be TRBD2 (5 bases). The CDR3 sequence is 13 residues long. Germline V lookup: CDR1 MNHNY, CDR2 SVGAGI (reference sequence). V was trimmed by 8 bases and J by 6 bases, leaving 14 bases between them. CDR3 in amino acids: CASGLRAPNEQFF. CDR3 DNA sequence: TGTGCCAGCGGACTCCGGGCTCCCAATGAGCAGTTCTTC.

V gene TRBV6-5 combines with J gene TRBJ1-1; D gene ambiguous. V was shortened by 8 bases and J by 1 base, with 17 bases between the two germline ends. This CDR3 spans 15 amino acids. The germline CDR1 and CDR2 sequences are MNHEY and SVGAGI. CDR3 protein: CASATRGGQNTEAFF. The CDR3 nucleotides read TGTGCCAGCGCTACCCGGGGAGGTCAGAACACTGAAGCTTTCTTT.

The CDR3 reads CASSEARPGELSGANVLTF. The CDR3 DNA reads TGTGCCAGCAGTGAAGCGCGGCCAGGGGAACTCTCTGGGGCCAACGTCCTGACTTTC. The rearrangement joins TRBV6-1 to TRBJ2-6; D possibly corresponds to TRBD1 (6 bases). CDR3 length: 19 amino acids. Germline loops: CDR1 MNHNS, CDR2 SASEGT. The V end lost 0 bases, the J end lost 0 bases, and 15 bases lay between the germline ends.

The chain recombines TRBV19 with TRBJ2-5; 8 bases align to TRBD1. Germline V lookup: CDR1 LNHDA, CDR2 SQIVND (reference sequence). With V trimmed by 4 bases and J by 5 bases, 9 bases remained unmatched. The CDR3 sequence is 15 residues long. CDR3 region: CASSTPGRGLETQYF. For the CDR3, the DNA is TGTGCCAGTAGTACCCCTGGCAGGGGGCTGGAGACCCAGTACTTC.

This chain uses TRBV30 with TRBJ1-5; D not certain. Germline V gene lookup returns CDR1 GTSNPN and CDR2 SVGIG (reference sequence). This CDR3 is 13 amino acids long. Deletions cut 2 bases from V and 4 bases from J, with 9 bases between. CDR3 bases: TGTGCCTGGAGTACCGCAATAAATCAGCCCCAGCATTTT. Encoded protein: CAWSTAINQPQHF.

The rearrangement links TRBV19 to TRBJ2-1; TRBD2 matches at 10 bases. V shed 6 bases, J shed 2 bases, and the junction held 4 bases outside the gene matches. CDR1 LNHDA and CDR2 SQIVND come from the germline V gene (reference sequence). CDR3 length equals 15 residues. In DNA, the CDR3 is TGTGCCAGTAGGTTAGCGGGAGGACCCTACAATGAGCAGTTCTTC. Amino acid sequence: CASRLAGGPYNEQFF.

The rearrangement links TRBV6-5 to TRBJ2-7; 8 nucleotides agree with TRBD2. V dropped 6 bases and J dropped 2; count of bases not matched to a gene: 6. The V gene's germline CDR1 is MNHEY and CDR2 SVGAGI. The CDR3 is 14 amino acids. This CDR3 reads CASRRTSGPYEQYF. The CDR3 nucleotides read TGTGCCAGCAGGCGTACTAGCGGACCCTACGAGCAGTACTTC.